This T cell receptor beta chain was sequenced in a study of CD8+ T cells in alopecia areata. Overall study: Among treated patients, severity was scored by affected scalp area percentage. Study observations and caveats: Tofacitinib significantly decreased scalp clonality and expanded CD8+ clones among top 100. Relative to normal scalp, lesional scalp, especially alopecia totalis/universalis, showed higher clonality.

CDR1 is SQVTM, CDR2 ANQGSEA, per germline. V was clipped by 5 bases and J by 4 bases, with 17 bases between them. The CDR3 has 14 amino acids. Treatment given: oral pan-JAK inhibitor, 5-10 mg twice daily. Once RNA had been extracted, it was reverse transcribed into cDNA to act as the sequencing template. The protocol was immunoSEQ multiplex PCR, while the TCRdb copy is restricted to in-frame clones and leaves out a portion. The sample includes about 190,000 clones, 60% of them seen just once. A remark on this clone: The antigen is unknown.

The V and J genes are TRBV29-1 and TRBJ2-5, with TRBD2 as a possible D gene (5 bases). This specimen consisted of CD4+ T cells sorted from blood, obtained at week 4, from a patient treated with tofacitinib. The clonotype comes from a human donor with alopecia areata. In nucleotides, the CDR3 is TGCAGCGTTCGGAGCGGCCTCGAGAGAGAGACCCAGTACTTC. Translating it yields CSVRSGLERETQYF.